One and the same sample provided the 23 T cell receptor beta chains below, sequenced in a study of Tregs in tolerant kidney transplant recipients. The assay was immunoSEQ multiplex PCR, and TCRdb's table has in-frame clones only and misses some. This sample carries approximately 67,000 clones, roughly 92% of them seen once, and the ten largest clones take approximately 9.9%. The sample consisted of CD8+ T cells from blood, taken before the transplant. Source of these receptors: a human donor who received a combined kidney and bone marrow transplant.

The genes are TRBV27 and TRBJ2-1, with D perhaps matching TRBD2 (7 bases). The CDR3 has 15 amino acids. V dropped 2 bases and J dropped 6 bases, with 14 bases sitting between them. Germline loops: CDR1 MNHEY, CDR2 SMNVEV (reference sequence). The CDR3 loop reads CASSLTGGQINEQFF. CDR3 DNA sequence: TGTGCCAGCAGTTTAACGGGGGGACAAATCAATGAGCAGTTCTTC.

The chain links TRBV7-9 to TRBJ2-7; TRBD2 matches at 7 bases. CDR3 length: 17 amino acids. Germline values: CDR1 SEHNR, CDR2 FQNEAQ (reference sequence). The V gene end was trimmed by 5 bases and the J gene end by 0 bases; junction bases not matched to a gene: 13. The CDR3 here is CASSPRGGGSFSYEQYF. DNA for the CDR3: TGTGCCAGCAGCCCCCGTGGGGGAGGGAGTTTCTCCTACGAGCAGTACTTC.

This clone was recorded once. The junction departs from germline at one end; a sequencing error may be responsible. This sample also contains other DNA sequences that code for the same CDR3. The chain carries TRBV19 and TRBJ1-6; D is uncertain. Germline V gene sequence: CDR1 LNHDA, CDR2 SQIVND (reference sequence). The CDR3 length is 15 residues. The CDR3 nucleotides are TGTGCCAGTAGTATTTTTGGCGGGGATAATTCCCCCCTCCACTTT. It yields the protein CASSIFGGDNSPLHF.

The chain couples TRBV28 to TRBJ2-3, with 10 nucleotides matching TRBD1. Looked up from germline, CDR1 is MDHEN and CDR2 is SYDVKM. V lost 6 bases, J lost 4 bases, and 10 bases stayed unmatched. The length of the CDR3 is 16 residues. CDR3 nucleotides: TGTGCCAGCAGCAATCCAGACAGGGGGCAGGCAGATACGCAGTATTTT. It translates to CASSNPDRGQADTQYF.

The chain links TRBV28 to TRBJ2-7; 9 nucleotides align to TRBD1. Germline loops: CDR1 MDHEN, CDR2 SYDVKM. J lost 2 bases, V lost 4 bases, and 6 bases had no gene match. CDR3 length: 15 amino acids. The CDR3 reads CASSYGQGYTYEQYF. DNA for the CDR3: TGTGCCAGCAGTTATGGACAGGGGTACACCTACGAGCAGTACTTC. Full variable domain (rest looked up from reference TRBV28 and TRBJ2-7): DVKVTQSSRYLVKRTGEKVFLECVQDMDHENMFWYRQDPGLGLRLIYFSYDVKMKEKGDIPEGYSVSREKKERFSLILESASTNQTSMYLCASSYGQGYTYEQYFGPGTRLTVT.

The chain couples TRBV19 to TRBJ1-5; 11 nucleotides match TRBD1. CDR3 length: 16 amino acids. The V gene end was trimmed by 1 base and the J gene end by 5 bases; junction bases not matched to a gene: 4. The V gene's germline CDR1 is LNHDA and CDR2 SQIVND (reference sequence). DNA for the CDR3: TGTGCCAGTAGTATAGTGGCGGGACAGGGGGATCAGCCCCAGCATTTT. Amino acid sequence: CASSIVAGQGDQPQHF. The full variable domain, in which reference TRBV19 and TRBJ1-5 provide the parts outside the CDR3, is DGGITQSPKYLFRKEGQNVTLSCEQNLNHDAMYWYRQDPGQGLRLIYYSQIVNDFQKGDIAEGYSVSREKKESFPLTVTSAQKNPTAFYLCASSIVAGQGDQPQHFGDGTRLSIL.

The chain combines TRBV27 with TRBJ2-7, with TRBD1 identical over 7 bases. Germline-derived CDR1 and CDR2 are MNHEY and SMNVEV (reference sequence). Trimming took 4 bases from V and 2 from J; bases not matched to a gene: 5. This CDR3 has 14 amino acids. The CDR3 is CASSWGQNTYEQYF. In DNA, the CDR3 is TGTGCCAGCAGTTGGGGACAGAACACCTACGAGCAGTACTTC.

The J gene is TRBJ2-7, the V gene TRBV19, with 9 bases identical to TRBD2. Germline CDR1 LNHDA, CDR2 SQIVND (reference sequence). V shed 4 bases, J shed 6 bases, and the junction held 10 bases outside the gene matches. This CDR3 comprises 15 residues. DNA of the CDR3: TGTGCCAGTAGTACTAGCGGGGCGACCTCTAGCGAGCAGTACTTC. Translation: CASSTSGATSSEQYF.

Only one count was recorded for this clone. The chain has TRBV27 and TRBJ2-5, with 12 bases identical to TRBD2. The CDR3 runs to 18 residues. The germline V gene encodes CDR1 MNHEY and CDR2 SMNVEV (reference sequence). Trimming cost V 2 bases and J 5 bases; bases outside gene matches: 12. The chain's CDR3 is CASSLTPQLAGGAETQYF. CDR3 bases: TGTGCCAGCAGTTTAACCCCCCAACTAGCGGGAGGAGCGGAGACCCAGTACTTC.

The chain joins TRBV5-1 to TRBJ2-7; D call uncertain. The CDR3 sequence is 11 residues long. V dropped 2 bases and J dropped 5 bases, with 5 bases sitting between them. Germline-derived CDR1 and CDR2 are SGHRS and YFSETQ. This CDR3 is CASSFTDEQYF. The CDR3 nucleotides are TGCGCCAGCAGCTTTACGGACGAGCAGTACTTC.

The chain recombines TRBV5-6 with TRBJ2-7; possibly TRBD2 for D (5 bases). V gave up 9 bases and J gave up 0 bases, with 13 bases separating them. This CDR3 has 13 amino acids. Germline V gene data show CDR1 as SGHDT and CDR2 as YYEEEE. Written as DNA, the CDR3 is TGTGCCACCACCCTTGGGAGCTCCTACGAGCAGTACTTC. Its translation: CATTLGSSYEQYF. The variable domain in full, with the rest retrieved from reference TRBV5-6 and TRBJ2-7, is DAGVTQSPTHLIKTRGQQVTLRCSPKSGHDTVSWYQQALGQGPQFIFQYYEEEERQRGNFPDRFSGHQFPNYSSELNVNALLLGDSALYLCATTLGSSYEQYFGPGTRLTVT.

The chain recombines TRBV15 with TRBJ2-7; 10 positions match TRBD2. The CDR3 totals 16 residues. CDR1 and CDR2 (germline): LNHNV, YYDKDF (reference sequence). V lost 3 bases and J lost 4; bases outside the gene matches: 9. CDR3: CATSRRIAGGVYEQYF. DNA for the CDR3: TGTGCCACCAGCAGGAGAATAGCGGGGGGCGTTTACGAGCAGTACTTC.

V and J are TRBV19 and TRBJ2-2, with D maybe TRBD2 (5 bases). Germline V lookup: CDR1 LNHDA, CDR2 SQIVND (reference sequence). The CDR3 extends over 14 amino acids. Deletions cut 3 bases from V and 3 bases from J, with 8 bases between. The chain's CDR3 is CASSMSGYTGELFF. The CDR3 nucleotides read TGTGCCAGTAGTATGTCGGGGTACACCGGGGAGCTGTTTTTT.

V and J are TRBV14 and TRBJ1-2, with no clear D. The CDR3 has 13 residues. Germline V gene data show CDR1 as SGHDN and CDR2 as FVKESK. Deletions cut 3 bases from V and 5 bases from J, with 10 bases between. In DNA, the CDR3 is TGTGCCAGCAGCCACGATGGAGGGTATGGCTACACCTTC. Amino acid sequence: CASSHDGGYGYTF.

This sequence joins TRBV6-6 and TRBJ2-7; D might be TRBD1 (6 bases). The CDR3 runs to 15 residues. Looked up from germline, CDR1 is MNHNY and CDR2 is SVGAGI (reference sequence). The ends were cut back, 2 bases at V and 2 bases at J, with 13 bases in the middle. The CDR3 is CASSYPDRLPYEQYF. As DNA, the CDR3 is TGTGCCAGCAGTTACCCGGACAGACTTCCCTACGAGCAGTACTTC.

The chain employs TRBV11-2 and TRBJ2-3, with D perhaps TRBD1 (6 bases). The CDR3 spans 13 residues. V was trimmed by 5 bases and J by 6 bases, leaving 12 bases between them. Germline CDR1 reads SGHAT; CDR2 reads FQNNGV. The CDR3 DNA reads TGTGCCAGCAGCCCCGGACAGTTGGATACGCAGTATTTT. Amino acid sequence: CASSPGQLDTQYF.

This chain uses TRBV25-1 with TRBJ2-3; no firm D call. The ends were cut back, 5 bases at V and 0 bases at J, with 9 bases in the middle. Germline-derived CDR1 and CDR2 are MGHDK and SYGVNS. CDR3 length equals 14 residues. The CDR3 here is CASSLTSSTDTQYF. The DNA for the CDR3 is TGTGCCAGCAGTCTGACATCTAGCACAGATACGCAGTATTTT.

The rearrangement uses TRBV28 and TRBJ1-2, with D unclear. The CDR3 has 13 residues. The V gene lost 3 bases and the J gene lost 3 bases, with 8 bases spanning the gap. From germline, CDR1 is MDHEN and CDR2 SYDVKM. The CDR3 DNA reads TGTGCCAGCAGTTTGGCTCGGGACTATGGCTACACCTTC. Protein product: CASSLARDYGYTF.

The chain uses TRBV6-4 and TRBJ2-3, with D perhaps matching TRBD1 (6 bases). V was clipped by 8 bases and J by 2 bases, with 23 bases between them. The germline V gene has CDR1 MRHNA and CDR2 SNTAGT. This CDR3 is built from 17 residues. CDR3 in DNA: TGTGCCAGCGGAGAACTGAGGGGGTTCTCTCACACAGATACGCAGTATTTT. This sequence encodes CASGELRGFSHTDTQYF.

The J gene is TRBJ2-3, the V gene TRBV5-1, with TRBD1 matching 12 bases. Germline V lookup: CDR1 SGHRS, CDR2 YFSETQ. This CDR3 region has 15 residues. With 3 bases clipped from V and 4 bases from J, the junction kept 3 bases outside the gene matches. CDR3 nucleotides: TGCGCCAGCAGCTCCGGGACAGGGGGCTCAGATACGCAGTATTTT. This encodes CASSSGTGGSDTQYF.

The chain joins TRBV19 to TRBJ2-1, with TRBD2 matching over 7 bases. Germline V lookup: CDR1 LNHDA, CDR2 SQIVND (reference sequence). J was trimmed by 2 bases and V by 3 bases; bases with no gene match: 1. The CDR3 has 14 amino acids. CDR3 nucleotides: TGTGCCAGTAGTATGAGCGGGACCTACAATGAGCAGTTCTTC. The encoded protein is CASSMSGTYNEQFF.

The V call is TRBV6-6, the J call TRBJ2-1, with 14 nucleotides matching TRBD2. The junction had 9 bases not matched to a gene; V was cut back by 6 bases and J by 8 bases. There are 16 residues in the CDR3. Germline CDR1 is MNHNY and CDR2 is SVGAGI (reference sequence). In DNA, the CDR3 is TGTGCCAGCAGCACCGGGACTAGCGGGAGAATCGATGAGCAGTTCTTC. This sequence encodes CASSTGTSGRIDEQFF.

The V gene is TRBV28, the J gene TRBJ2-5; 8 nucleotides match TRBD2. CDR1 and CDR2 from the germline V gene are MDHEN and SYDVKM. The CDR3 sequence is 16 residues long. The junction had 10 bases not matched to a gene; V was cut back by 6 bases and J by 1 base. The CDR3 DNA is TGTGCCAGCAGATCGACGAGGACTAGCCCCCAAGAGACCCAGTACTTC. Translated, it gives CASRSTRTSPQETQYF.